The 18 T cell receptor beta chains given below trace back to one sample, sequenced in a study of blood T cell repertoires in COVID-19. The method was immunoSEQ multiplex PCR; TCRdb's version includes in-frame clones alone and lacks a portion of them. The sample yields 130,000 or so clones, about 84% seen once. Sequencing input: peripheral blood. The receptors derive from an older woman with acute or convalescent COVID-19.

The chain is built from TRBV2 and TRBJ1-5, with 8 bases fitting TRBD1. The germline CDR1 and CDR2 sequences are SNHLY and FYNNEI. The J segment lost 1 base and the V segment lost 7 bases, leaving 3 bases of the junction unmatched. The CDR3 length is 14 residues. CDR3 region: CASKWTGSNQPQHF. As DNA, the CDR3 is TGTGCCAGCAAATGGACAGGGAGCAATCAGCCCCAGCATTTT.

The gene calls are TRBV11-2 and TRBJ1-1, with 7 nucleotides matching TRBD1. CDR1 and CDR2 (germline): SGHAT, FQNNGV. This CDR3 has 14 amino acids. V shed 4 bases and J 5 bases; nucleotides not matched to a gene: 7. CDR3 DNA sequence: TGTGCCAGCAGCTCCTACAGGGGAGAGACTGAAGCTTTCTTT. It translates to CASSSYRGETEAFF.

Remarks on this clone: Within the sample, other DNA sequences also encode this same CDR3. V gene TRBV7-3 combines with J gene TRBJ2-2; D is uncertain. This CDR3 has 14 residues. Germline CDR1 SGHTA, CDR2 FQGTGA. V lost 8 bases and J lost 1, with 11 bases in between. The CDR3, as DNA: TGTGCCAGCGGATCGGCAGGGAACACCGGGGAGCTGTTTTTT. Protein product: CASGSAGNTGELFF.

The chain uses TRBV2 and TRBJ2-7, with 7 bases that match TRBD1. Germline V lookup: CDR1 SNHLY, CDR2 FYNNEI. The length of the CDR3 is 13 residues. CDR3 residues: CASSQTGNIPLNV. In DNA, the CDR3 is TGTGCCAGCAGTCAGACAGGGAACATCCCCCTTAACGTC.

V usage is TRBV4-1 and J usage is TRBJ1-2; 8 positions match TRBD1. V lost 1 base, J lost 4 bases, and 11 bases stayed unmatched. The CDR3 length is 17 residues. CDR1 is MGHRA, CDR2 YSYEKL, per germline. CDR3 coding DNA: TGCGCCAGCAGCCAAGCCACTCCGGGACAGGTGACCTATGGCTACACCTTC. This encodes CASSQATPGQVTYGYTF.

The chain combines TRBV5-4 with TRBJ2-1; no clear D. Per germline, CDR1 SGHNT and CDR2 YYREEE (reference sequence). The CDR3 runs to 13 residues. Trimming removed 4 bases at V and 8 bases at J, with 13 bases between. The CDR3 spells CASSRPYRDEQFF. The CDR3 DNA is TGTGCCAGCAGCCGACCCTATCGGGATGAGCAGTTCTTC.

The chain is built from TRBV14 and TRBJ1-2; 8 bases are shared with TRBD1. This CDR3 contains 20 residues. Trimming cost V 0 bases and J 3 bases; bases outside gene matches: 18. Per germline, CDR1 SGHDN and CDR2 FVKESK. This CDR3 reads CASSQDLHRGYNALYYGYTF. The CDR3 DNA follows: TGTGCCAGCAGCCAAGATCTTCACAGGGGGTACAATGCCCTGTACTATGGCTACACCTTC.

The V and J genes are TRBV10-3 and TRBJ1-1, with TRBD1 as a possible D gene (6 bases). Germline lookup yields CDR1 ENHRY and CDR2 SYGVKD. Trimming removed 10 bases at V and 10 bases at J, with 19 bases between. The CDR3 is 12 residues long. CDR3 sequence: CATPGQGMAAFF. CDR3 nucleotides: TGTGCCACCCCGGGGCAGGGGATGGCAGCTTTCTTT.

The chain uses TRBV5-1 and TRBJ1-2; D remains unclear. V gave up 4 bases and J gave up 12 bases, with 25 bases separating them. The CDR3 spans 15 residues. Germline-derived CDR1 and CDR2 are SGHRS and YFSETQ. CDR3: CASSPTAGLRHQDTF. The CDR3 DNA is TGCGCCAGCAGCCCCACGGCGGGCCTCCGCCACCAGGACACCTTC.

The chain employs TRBV6-6 and TRBJ1-6; TRBD1 matches 7 bases. V was pared by 2 bases and J by 9 bases, with 7 bases of the junction left unmatched. Germline V gives CDR1 MNHNY, CDR2 SVGAGI (reference sequence). The CDR3 length is 15 residues. CDR3 protein: CASSYGTDLSSPLHF. The CDR3 nucleotides are TGTGCCAGCAGTTACGGGACAGACCTGTCTTCACCCCTCCACTTT.

V gene TRBV5-4 combines with J gene TRBJ1-1, with D perhaps TRBD1 (5 bases). Trimming pared 3 bases from V and 0 bases from J, leaving 12 bases between. Germline V gives CDR1 SGHNT, CDR2 YYREEE (reference sequence). The CDR3 runs to 15 residues. CDR3 sequence (DNA): TGTGCCAGCAGCTGGGGCTCATACTTGAACACTGAAGCTTTCTTT. It encodes CASSWGSYLNTEAFF.

This clone was counted a single time. The chain is built from TRBV2 and TRBJ1-5, with D possibly TRBD1 on 6 matching bases. V was pared by 6 bases and J by 0 bases, with 12 bases between. CDR1 and CDR2 from the germline V gene are SNHLY and FYNNEI. The CDR3 is made up of 15 amino acids. This CDR3 is CASRRNRDSNQPQHF. CDR3 sequence (DNA): TGTGCCAGCAGACGAAACAGGGATAGCAATCAGCCCCAGCATTTT. The variable domain in full, with the rest retrieved from reference TRBV2 and TRBJ1-5, is EPEVTQTPSHQVTQMGQEVILRCVPISNHLYFYWYRQILGQKVEFLVSFYNNEISEKSEIFDDQFSVERPDGSNFTLKIRSTKLEDSAMYFCASRRNRDSNQPQHFGDGTRLSIL.

The rearrangement links TRBV19 to TRBJ1-2; TRBD1 matches 10 bases. The CDR3 sequence is 15 residues long. With V trimmed by 7 bases and J by 6 bases, 11 bases remained unmatched. Germline CDR1 and CDR2: LNHDA and SQIVND (reference sequence). Here the CDR3 reads CASTATGGVSDGYTF. CDR3 nucleotides: TGTGCCAGTACCGCGACAGGGGGCGTCTCGGATGGCTACACCTTC.

V usage is TRBV12-3 or TRBV12-4 and J usage is TRBJ1-2; D unclear. The CDR3 is 12 amino acids. V lost 6 bases and J lost 5, with 10 bases in between. CDR3 residues: CASSLIRYGYTF. CDR3 nucleotide sequence: TGTGCCAGCAGCCTAATACGGTATGGCTACACCTTC.

The chain recombines TRBV5-4 with TRBJ1-2, with 10 bases that match TRBD1. J was trimmed by 8 bases and V by 2 bases; bases with no gene match: 3. Germline V gene lookup returns CDR1 SGHNT and CDR2 YYREEE (reference sequence). The CDR3 spans 13 residues. The chain's CDR3 is CASSFDRGRGYTF. CDR3 DNA sequence: TGTGCCAGCAGCTTCGACAGGGGGCGAGGCTACACCTTC.

The gene calls are TRBV5-1 and TRBJ2-2; no clear D gene. The CDR3 consists of 15 residues. Germline loops: CDR1 SGHRS, CDR2 YFSETQ. Trimming removed 6 bases at V and 2 bases at J, with 14 bases between. This CDR3 is CASTSRSSNTGELFF. The CDR3 DNA sequence: TGCGCCAGCACCTCTAGGAGCTCTAACACCGGGGAGCTGTTTTTT. Drawing the rest from reference TRBV5-1 and TRBJ2-2, the complete variable domain is KAGVTQTPRYLIKTRGQQVTLSCSPISGHRSVSWYQQTPGQGLQFLFEYFSETQRNKGNFPGRFSGRQFSNSRSEMNVSTLELGDSALYLCASTSRSSNTGELFFGEGSRLTVL.

V and J are TRBV29-1 and TRBJ2-5; a weak D match, TRBD2 (5 bases). Germline CDR1 SQVTM, CDR2 ANQGSEA. The CDR3 is 13 residues long. V was cut by 7 bases and J by 5 bases, with 17 bases left in between. CDR3 sequence (DNA): TGCAGCGGGTCCATCCTCGGCGGGGAGACCCAGTACTTC. This sequence encodes CSGSILGGETQYF.

This chain links TRBV7-9 with TRBJ2-1; D is perhaps TRBD1 (6 bases). The CDR3 has 14 amino acids. Germline loops: CDR1 SEHNR, CDR2 FQNEAQ (reference sequence). V was shortened by 0 bases and J by 3 bases, with 6 bases between the two germline ends. The CDR3 region is CASSLADSYNEQFF. Here the CDR3 DNA reads TGTGCCAGCAGCTTAGCGGACAGCTACAATGAGCAGTTCTTC.